The 14 T cell receptor beta chains in this list originate from one sample, sequenced in a study of blood T cell repertoires in COVID-19. Only in-frame clones appear in the TCRdb table, and some are missing; sequencing was by immunoSEQ multiplex PCR. The table lists approximately 210,000 clones, around 90% of them singletons. The sample consisted of PBMCs or T cells enriched from blood (not recorded which). The receptors here all came from a man aged 25 to 45 in a cohort exposed to, infected with or recovered from COVID-19 (not recorded which).

The chain employs TRBV29-1 and TRBJ1-5, with a tentative D call TRBD1 (6 bases). Germline V gene data show CDR1 as SQVTM and CDR2 as ANQGSEA. This CDR3 is built from 15 residues. V was clipped by 3 bases and J by 2 bases, with 14 bases between them. The CDR3 sequence is CSVDPRGPRNQPQHF. For the CDR3, the DNA is TGCAGCGTTGATCCCAGGGGTCCACGCAATCAGCCCCAGCATTTT. The full variable domain, its missing parts supplied by reference TRBV29-1 and TRBJ1-5, is SAVISQKPSRDICQRGTSLTIQCQVDSQVTMMFWYRQQPGQSLTLIATANQGSEATYESGFVIDKFPISRPNLTFSTLTVSNMSPEDSSIYLCSVDPRGPRNQPQHFGDGTRLSIL.

The chain has TRBV2 and TRBJ2-3; TRBD1 might be the D (6 bases). The germline V gene has CDR1 SNHLY and CDR2 FYNNEI. There are 19 residues in the CDR3. V lost 6 bases and J 1 base, leaving 26 bases between the germline ends. The CDR3: CASSRRSSRGPDGTDTQYF. The CDR3 coding sequence is TGTGCCAGCAGCCGGAGATCTTCCAGGGGACCGGACGGCACAGATACGCAGTATTTT.

The chain joins TRBV5-6 to TRBJ2-5, with 10 bases fitting TRBD1. CDR1 SGHDT and CDR2 YYEEEE come from the germline V gene. The V and J ends lost 1 base and 5 bases, in that order; junction bases with no gene match: 11. CDR3 length: 17 residues. CDR3 protein: CASSLKGGTGDWETQYF. The DNA for the CDR3 is TGTGCCAGCAGCTTGAAAGGGGGGACAGGGGATTGGGAGACCCAGTACTTC.

V gene TRBV7-8 combines with J gene TRBJ1-1; maybe TRBD1 (6 bases). Trimming left V 3 bases short and J 8 bases short, with 22 bases between. The CDR3 runs to 16 residues. The germline CDR1 and CDR2 sequences are SGHVS and FQNEAQ. CDR3 sequence: CASSLAQGRAAGEAFF. The CDR3 nucleotides read TGTGCCAGCAGCTTGGCGCAGGGGAGGGCTGCGGGAGAAGCTTTCTTT. Supplemented by reference TRBV7-8 and TRBJ1-1, the full variable domain reads GAGVSQSPRYKVAKRGQDVALRCDPISGHVSLFWYQQALGQGPEFLTYFQNEAQLDKSGLPSDRFFAERPEGSVSTLKIQRTQQEDSAVYLCASSLAQGRAAGEAFFGQGTRLTVV.

The rearrangement uses TRBV4-2 and TRBJ1-5, with D unclear. The germline V gene encodes CDR1 LGHNA and CDR2 YNFKEQ. Trimming removed 0 bases from V and 0 bases from J, with 6 bases in between. This CDR3 has 15 amino acids. CDR3 sequence reads: CASSQERSSNQPQHF. CDR3 DNA sequence: TGTGCCAGCAGCCAAGAGCGAAGTAGCAATCAGCCCCAGCATTTT.

This clone was observed a single time. CDR3: CASSPGLAGVSVNEQFF. DNA for the CDR3: TGTGCCAGCAGTCCTGGACTAGCGGGAGTGTCGGTCAATGAGCAGTTCTTC. This rearrangement joins TRBV6-6 to TRBJ2-1; 13 nucleotides line up with TRBD2. The CDR3 is made up of 17 amino acids. The V segment lost 5 bases and the J segment 6 bases; nucleotides outside the gene matches: 10. Germline V gene lookup returns CDR1 MNHNY and CDR2 SVGAGI (reference sequence).

About this clone: The identical CDR3 is also encoded by other nucleotide sequences in the sample. The rearrangement joins TRBV19 to TRBJ2-1, with unresolved D. CDR3 length: 13 amino acids. The V and J ends lost 1 base and 7 bases respectively, with 8 bases between them. Germline V gene sequence: CDR1 LNHDA, CDR2 SQIVND (reference sequence). DNA for the CDR3: TGTGCCAGTAGTATAGGCGGTAGAAATGAGCAGTTCTTC. This sequence encodes CASSIGGRNEQFF.

This clone appeared once. The chain carries TRBV19 and TRBJ1-2, with TRBD1 as a possible D gene (6 bases). CDR1 LNHDA and CDR2 SQIVND come from the germline V gene (reference sequence). The CDR3 sequence is 14 residues long. With 5 bases removed from V and 3 bases from J, the gap between germline ends came to 13 bases. The CDR3 reads CASSVLDSYYGYTF. The DNA of the CDR3 is TGTGCCAGTAGTGTGCTGGACAGCTACTATGGCTACACCTTC.

This clone was observed a handful of times. J is TRBJ2-3 and V is TRBV4-3, with TRBD1 as a possible D gene (5 bases). The CDR3 consists of 16 residues. CDR1 is LGHNA and CDR2 is YSLEER in the germline V gene. The germline V and J ends were trimmed by 0 bases and 1 base, with 11 bases remaining between them. The CDR3 DNA follows: TGCGCCAGCAGCCAAGAACGGCAGGGTGGCACAGATACGCAGTATTTT. This encodes CASSQERQGGTDTQYF.

The chain joins TRBV2 to TRBJ2-2; D unclear. The germline gives CDR1 SNHLY, CDR2 FYNNEI. This CDR3 contains 15 residues. Trimming removed 6 bases from V and 9 bases from J, with 20 bases in between. CDR3 nucleotides: TGTGCCAGCAGCCTATTAATTACTGTGCTGAGGGAGCTGTTTTTT. Translation: CASSLLITVLRELFF.

The chain carries TRBV6-4 and TRBJ1-1; TRBD1 matches at 9 bases. The V gene end was trimmed by 5 bases and the J gene end by 9 bases; junction bases not matched to a gene: 16. CDR1 and CDR2 (germline): MRHNA, SNTAGT. The CDR3 runs 16 residues. The CDR3 DNA is TGTGCCAGCAGTCCCCAGCGCCCGGGACAGGGTCGGAAAGCTTTCTTT. Amino acids: CASSPQRPGQGRKAFF.

The gene calls are TRBV19 and TRBJ1-4; TRBD1 might be the D (6 bases). Trimming took off 6 bases at V and 8 bases at J, with 16 bases between the two ends. The CDR3 is 14 amino acids. Germline V lookup: CDR1 LNHDA, CDR2 SQIVND (reference sequence). The CDR3 is CASRKQGPEEKLFF. The CDR3 DNA sequence: TGTGCCAGTAGGAAACAGGGTCCAGAGGAAAAACTGTTTTTT.

The chain has TRBV28 and TRBJ1-5; D unclear. The CDR3 length is 12 residues. Trimming left V 7 bases short and J 5 bases short, with 9 bases between. Per the germline V gene, CDR1 is MDHEN and CDR2 is SYDVKM. In DNA, the CDR3 is TGTGCCAGCACCTTCGGGGATCAGCCCCAGCATTTT. Its translation is CASTFGDQPQHF.

Only one count was recorded for this clone. This sequence joins TRBV6-5 and TRBJ2-3; D is perhaps TRBD1 (5 bases). V was clipped by 10 bases and J by 7 bases, with 15 bases between them. The germline gives CDR1 MNHEY, CDR2 SVGAGI. CDR3 length: 12 amino acids. CDR3 nucleotide sequence: TGTGCCACCCTCCCGTCAGGGTATACGCAGTATTTT. This sequence encodes CATLPSGYTQYF.